This T cell receptor beta chain was documented in a study of vaccination and CD4 T cells after COVID-19. Across the whole study: Drawing of post-COVID samples took place a median roughly 92 days after diagnosis (range 35 to 161). Points from the study as a whole: Among convalescent patients, a median roughly 88% of reactive clones emerged only after vaccination.

Cultured CD4+ T cells had their DNA profiled by the Oncomine TCR Beta short-read assay. One entry per CDR3 protein results from TCRdb running MiXCR on the PCR reads. Of approximately 17,000 distinct CDR3 sequences in the sample, about three fifths are singletons; the top ten hold 9.5% to 12%. Treatment of the sample: roughly ten-day PBMC culture with coronavirus spike peptide pools or control peptides (ViraFEST assay). Wells that each held 1.5 million to 2 million PBMCs were cultured with 7.5 to 10 IU/ml IL-2 and 10 ug/ml peptide pools. A word on this clonotype: Its matching antigen is unknown.

Germline V gives CDR1 KGHDR, CDR2 SFDVKD. The CDR3 totals 15 residues. V lost 1 base, J lost 5 bases, and 12 bases lay in between. Material for sequencing was CD4+ T cells from blood, cultured in vitro. The gene calls are TRBV24-1 and TRBJ2-3; a possible D gene is TRBD1 (6 bases). The source is a human donor who had recovered from COVID-19. The CDR3 spells CATSDFLQGGDTQYF. The CDR3 bases are TGTGCCACCAGTGATTTCTTACAGGGTGGAGATACGCAGTATTTT.